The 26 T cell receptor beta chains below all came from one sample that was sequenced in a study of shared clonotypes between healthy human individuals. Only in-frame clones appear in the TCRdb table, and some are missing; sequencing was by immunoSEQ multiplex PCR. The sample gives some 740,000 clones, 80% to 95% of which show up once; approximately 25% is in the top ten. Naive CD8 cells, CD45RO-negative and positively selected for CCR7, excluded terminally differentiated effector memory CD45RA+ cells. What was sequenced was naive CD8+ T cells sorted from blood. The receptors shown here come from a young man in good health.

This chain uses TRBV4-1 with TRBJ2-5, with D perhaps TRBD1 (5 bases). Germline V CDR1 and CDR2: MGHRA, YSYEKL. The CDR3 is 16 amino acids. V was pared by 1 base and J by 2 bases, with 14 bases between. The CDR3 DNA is TGCGCCAGCAGCCAAGTACCCCAGGGTGGGCAAGAGACCCAGTACTTC. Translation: CASSQVPQGGQETQYF.

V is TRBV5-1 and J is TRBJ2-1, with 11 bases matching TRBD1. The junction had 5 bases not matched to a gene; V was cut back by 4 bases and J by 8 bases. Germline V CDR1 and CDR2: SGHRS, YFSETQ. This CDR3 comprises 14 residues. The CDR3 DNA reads TGCGCCAGCAGCAAGGGACAGGGGGGAGATGAGCAGTTCTTC. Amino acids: CASSKGQGGDEQFF.

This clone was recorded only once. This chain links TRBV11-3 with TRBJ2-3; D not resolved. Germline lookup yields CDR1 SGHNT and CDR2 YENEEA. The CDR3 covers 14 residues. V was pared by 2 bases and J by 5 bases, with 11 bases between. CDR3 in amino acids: CASSLSGVGDTQYF. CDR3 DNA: TGTGCCAGCAGCTTATCCGGAGTTGGAGATACGCAGTATTTT.

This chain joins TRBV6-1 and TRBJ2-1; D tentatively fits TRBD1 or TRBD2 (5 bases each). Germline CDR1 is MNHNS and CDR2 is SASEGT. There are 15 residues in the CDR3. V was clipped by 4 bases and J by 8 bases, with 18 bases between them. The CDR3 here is CASSVPRNRGDEQFF. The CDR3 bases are TGTGCCAGCAGTGTACCCCGTAATCGGGGCGATGAGCAGTTCTTC.

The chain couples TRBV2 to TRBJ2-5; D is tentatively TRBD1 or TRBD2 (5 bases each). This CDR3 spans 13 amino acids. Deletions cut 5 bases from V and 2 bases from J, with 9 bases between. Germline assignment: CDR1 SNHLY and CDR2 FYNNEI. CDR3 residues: CASSLGDQETQYF. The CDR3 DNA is TGTGCCAGCAGTCTGGGGGATCAAGAGACCCAGTACTTC.

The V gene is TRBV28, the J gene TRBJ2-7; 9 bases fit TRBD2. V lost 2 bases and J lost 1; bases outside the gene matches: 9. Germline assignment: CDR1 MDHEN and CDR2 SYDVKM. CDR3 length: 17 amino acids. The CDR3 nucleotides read TGTGCCAGCAGTTTAGAAATAGCGGGAGTACATTCCTACGAGCAGTACTTC. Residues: CASSLEIAGVHSYEQYF.

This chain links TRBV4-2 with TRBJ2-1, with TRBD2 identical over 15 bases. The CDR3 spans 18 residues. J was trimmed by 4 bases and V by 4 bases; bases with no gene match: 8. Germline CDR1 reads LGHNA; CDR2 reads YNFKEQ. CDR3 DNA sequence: TGTGCCAGCAGCCCCCGTCCCGGGACTAGCGGGAGGTACAATGAGCAGTTCTTC. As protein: CASSPRPGTSGRYNEQFF.

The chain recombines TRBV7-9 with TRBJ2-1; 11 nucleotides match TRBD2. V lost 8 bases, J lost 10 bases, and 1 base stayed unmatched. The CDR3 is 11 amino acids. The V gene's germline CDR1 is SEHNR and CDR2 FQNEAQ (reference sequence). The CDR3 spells CASSSGREQFF. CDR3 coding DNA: TGTGCCAGCTCTAGCGGGAGGGAGCAGTTCTTC.

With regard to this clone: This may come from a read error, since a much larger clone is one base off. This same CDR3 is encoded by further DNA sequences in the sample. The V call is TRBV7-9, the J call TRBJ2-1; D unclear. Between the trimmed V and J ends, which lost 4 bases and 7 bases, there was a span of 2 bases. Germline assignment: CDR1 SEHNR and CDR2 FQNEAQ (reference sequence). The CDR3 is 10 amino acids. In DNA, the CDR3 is TGTGCCAGCAGCTGGAATGAGCAGTTCTTC. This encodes CASSWNEQFF.

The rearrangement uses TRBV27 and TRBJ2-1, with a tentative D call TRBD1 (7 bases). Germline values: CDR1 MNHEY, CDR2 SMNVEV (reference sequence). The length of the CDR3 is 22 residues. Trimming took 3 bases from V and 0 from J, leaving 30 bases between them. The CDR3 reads CASSFPTRVGGAAGTSYNEQFF. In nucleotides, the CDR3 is TGTGCCAGCAGTTTTCCGACTCGGGTAGGGGGCGCGGCGGGGACCTCCTACAATGAGCAGTTCTTC.

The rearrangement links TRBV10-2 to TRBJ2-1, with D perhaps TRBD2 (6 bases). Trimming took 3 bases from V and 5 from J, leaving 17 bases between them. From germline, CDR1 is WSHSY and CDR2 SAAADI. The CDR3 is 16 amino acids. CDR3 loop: CASSDEWTTYNNEQFF. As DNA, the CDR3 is TGCGCCAGCAGTGATGAGTGGACTACTTATAACAATGAGCAGTTCTTC.

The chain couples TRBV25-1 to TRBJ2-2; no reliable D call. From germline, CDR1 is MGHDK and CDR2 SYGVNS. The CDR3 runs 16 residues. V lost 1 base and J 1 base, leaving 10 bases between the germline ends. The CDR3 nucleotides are TGTGCCAGCAGTGAATCGCTAGTCCGGAACACCGGGGAGCTGTTTTTT. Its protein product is CASSESLVRNTGELFF.

CDR3 sequence: CASSFLKASRDEQYF. CDR3 DNA sequence: TGTGCCAGCAGCTTTTTAAAGGCTAGCCGGGACGAGCAGTACTTC. This chain connects TRBV7-8 to TRBJ2-7; D is perhaps TRBD2 (5 bases). CDR3 length: 15 residues. Germline CDR1 SGHVS, CDR2 FQNEAQ. The V gene lost 3 bases and the J gene lost 5 bases, with 17 bases spanning the gap.

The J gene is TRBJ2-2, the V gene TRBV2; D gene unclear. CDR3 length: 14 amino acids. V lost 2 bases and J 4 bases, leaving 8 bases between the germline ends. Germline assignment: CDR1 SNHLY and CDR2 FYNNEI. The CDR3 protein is CASSELGGTGELFF. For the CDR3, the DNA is TGTGCCAGCAGTGAATTGGGTGGCACCGGGGAGCTGTTTTTT.

The chain's CDR3 is CSVDWGAGEAFF. CDR3 nucleotides: TGCAGCGTTGATTGGGGAGCGGGTGAAGCTTTCTTT. The chain joins TRBV29-1 to TRBJ1-1; D uncertain. The CDR3 runs to 12 residues. Germline V CDR1 and CDR2: SQVTM, ANQGSEA. The ends were cut back, 3 bases at V and 7 bases at J, with 12 bases in the middle.

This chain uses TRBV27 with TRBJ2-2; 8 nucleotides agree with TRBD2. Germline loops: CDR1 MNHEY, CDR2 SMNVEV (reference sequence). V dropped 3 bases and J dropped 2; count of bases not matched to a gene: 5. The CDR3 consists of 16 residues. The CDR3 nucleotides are TGTGCCAGCAGTTTGTTTAGCGGGACCAACACCGGGGAGCTGTTTTTT. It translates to CASSLFSGTNTGELFF.

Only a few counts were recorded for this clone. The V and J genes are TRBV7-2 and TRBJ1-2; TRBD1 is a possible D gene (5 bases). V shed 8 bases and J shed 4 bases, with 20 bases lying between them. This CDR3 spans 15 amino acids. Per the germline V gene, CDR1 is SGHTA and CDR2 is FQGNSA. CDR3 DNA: TGTGCCAGCGGCCAGAGTACCGGGACCGTCTATGGCTACACCTTC. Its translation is CASGQSTGTVYGYTF.

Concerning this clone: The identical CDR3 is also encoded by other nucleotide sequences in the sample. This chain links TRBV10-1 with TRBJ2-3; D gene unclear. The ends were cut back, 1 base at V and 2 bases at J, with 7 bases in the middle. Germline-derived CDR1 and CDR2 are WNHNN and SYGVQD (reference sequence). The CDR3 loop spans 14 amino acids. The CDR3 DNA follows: TGCGCCAGCAGTGAGTTCGAGGACACAGATACGCAGTATTTT. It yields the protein CASSEFEDTDTQYF.

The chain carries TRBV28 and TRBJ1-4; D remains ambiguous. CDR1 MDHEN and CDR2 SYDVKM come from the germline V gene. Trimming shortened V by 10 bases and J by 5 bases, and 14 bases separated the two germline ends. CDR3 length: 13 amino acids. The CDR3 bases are TGTGCCACCCTACCGGACCGAAATGAAAAACTGTTTTTT. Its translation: CATLPDRNEKLFF.

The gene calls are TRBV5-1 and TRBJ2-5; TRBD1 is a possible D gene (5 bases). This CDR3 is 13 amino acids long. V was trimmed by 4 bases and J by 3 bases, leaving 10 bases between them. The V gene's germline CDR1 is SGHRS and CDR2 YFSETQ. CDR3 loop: CASSAKTEETQYF. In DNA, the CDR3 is TGCGCCAGCAGCGCCAAGACAGAAGAGACCCAGTACTTC.

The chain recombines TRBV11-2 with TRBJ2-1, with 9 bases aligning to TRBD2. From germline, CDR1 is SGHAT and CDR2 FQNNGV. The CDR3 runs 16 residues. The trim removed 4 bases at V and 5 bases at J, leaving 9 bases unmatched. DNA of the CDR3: TGTGCCAGCAGCTCAAGGGAGCGGGAGGACGACAATGAGCAGTTCTTC. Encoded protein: CASSSREREDDNEQFF.

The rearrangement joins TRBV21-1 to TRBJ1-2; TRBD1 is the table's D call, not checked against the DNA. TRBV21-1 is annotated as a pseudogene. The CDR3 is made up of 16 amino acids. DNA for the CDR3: TGTGCCAGCAGCCGAAACCCCCAGGAATCTAACTATGGCTACACCTTC. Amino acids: CASSRNPQESNYGYTF.

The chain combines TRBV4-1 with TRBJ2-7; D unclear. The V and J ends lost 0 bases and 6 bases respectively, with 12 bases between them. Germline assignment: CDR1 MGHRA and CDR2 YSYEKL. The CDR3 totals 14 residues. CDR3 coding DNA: TGCGCCAGCAGCCAAGATTTCCCCTTCGGCGAGCAGTACTTC. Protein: CASSQDFPFGEQYF.

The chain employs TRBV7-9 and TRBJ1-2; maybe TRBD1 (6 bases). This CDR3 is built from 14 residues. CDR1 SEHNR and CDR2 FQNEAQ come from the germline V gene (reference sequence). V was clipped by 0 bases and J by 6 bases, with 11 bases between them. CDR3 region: CASSLAYREDGYTF. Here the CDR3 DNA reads TGTGCCAGCAGCTTAGCGTACAGGGAGGATGGCTACACCTTC. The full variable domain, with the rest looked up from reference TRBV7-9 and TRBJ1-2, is DTGVSQNPRHKITKRGQNVTFRCDPISEHNRLYWYRQTLGQGPEFLTYFQNEAQLEKSRLLSDRFSAERPKGSFSTLEIQRTEQGDSAMYLCASSLAYREDGYTFGSGTRLTVV.

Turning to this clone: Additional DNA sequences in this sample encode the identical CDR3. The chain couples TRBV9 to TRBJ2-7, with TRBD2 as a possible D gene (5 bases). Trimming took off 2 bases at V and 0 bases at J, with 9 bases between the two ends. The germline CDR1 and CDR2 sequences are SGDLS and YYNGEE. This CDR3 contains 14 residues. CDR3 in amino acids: CASSVEGSSYEQYF. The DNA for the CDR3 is TGTGCCAGCAGCGTTGAAGGGAGCTCCTACGAGCAGTACTTC.

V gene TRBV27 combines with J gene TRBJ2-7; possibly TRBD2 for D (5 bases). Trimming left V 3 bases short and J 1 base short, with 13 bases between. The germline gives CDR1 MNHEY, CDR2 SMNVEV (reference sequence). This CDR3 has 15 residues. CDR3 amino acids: CASSFTAGRSYEQYF. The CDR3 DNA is TGTGCCAGCAGTTTTACGGCGGGCAGGTCCTACGAGCAGTACTTC.